Presented here are 32 T cell receptor beta chains from one specimen sequenced in a study of blood T cells in healthy people across ages (dated by TCRdb to about 2015). Library prep was done by 5' RACE. The instrument given in TCRdb is Illumina HiSeq 2500. The second PCR ran for roughly 7 to 12 cycles and used a J-beta primer mix along with a sample-barcoded 5' primer. Clones were called with MiXCR by TCRdb after fastp trimmed the public reads at Q25, and only in-frame beta chains were retained. Each record represents a unique CDR3 protein, reported with the most common genes and DNA among its rows. Recorded for this sample are 800,000 to 1,300,000 distinct CDR3 sequences; roughly 24% of them occurred a single time. The ten most abundant clones make up around 0.75% of the sample. These data were likewise used in another study, on T cells of mothers and their children.

The specimen sequenced was blood. Receptors originate from a girl aged 2 to 10 in good health.

The chain couples TRBV12-3 or TRBV12-4 to TRBJ2-7; D perhaps matches TRBD1 (6 bases). The CDR3 loop spans 15 amino acids. V shed 7 bases and J shed 0 bases, with 16 bases lying between them. The CDR3, as DNA: TGTGCCAGCAACCCGACGGGACACACCTCCTACGAGCAGTACTTC. Protein: CASNPTGHTSYEQYF.

V and J are TRBV6-1 and TRBJ1-1, with TRBD1 identical over 7 bases. V was clipped by 6 bases and J by 1 base; unmatched bases: 14. The length of the CDR3 is 17 residues. Germline CDR1 is MNHNS and CDR2 is SASEGT. The CDR3 nucleotides read TGTGCCAGCAGGTCCGGCCAACAGGGGTCATCGAACACTGAAGCTTTCTTT. This sequence encodes CASRSGQQGSSNTEAFF.

The gene calls are TRBV6-5 and TRBJ2-5, with 8 bases lining up with TRBD1. The J call may not be correct, given that the DNA end is closer to TRBJ2-7. Germline CDR1 reads MNHEY; CDR2 reads SVGAGI. This CDR3 comprises 13 residues. CDR3 sequence (DNA): TGTGCCAGCAGTACAGGGGGAAACTACGAGCAGTACTTC. It is translated as CASSTGGNYEQYF.

CDR3 DNA sequence: TGTGCCAGCAGCCCTTGGACAGGAGAGGAAGCTTTCTTT. Protein product: CASSPWTGEEAFF. This sequence joins TRBV7-3 and TRBJ1-1; the match to TRBD1 covers 7 bases. J was trimmed by 8 bases and V by 5 bases; bases with no gene match: 8. Germline CDR1 reads SGHTA; CDR2 reads FQGTGA. The CDR3 consists of 13 residues.

This clonotype was detected many times. This rearrangement joins TRBV7-9 to TRBJ2-1; D might be TRBD2 (6 bases). CDR1 and CDR2 from the germline V gene are SEHNR and FQNEAQ (reference sequence). The V end was cut by 2 bases, the J end by 5 bases, with 7 bases between. The CDR3 runs to 13 residues. CDR3 nucleotides: TGTGCCAGCAGCTTACCGGGGGACAATGAGCAGTTCTTC. Its translation is CASSLPGDNEQFF.

This clonotype showed up many times. The genes are TRBV6-5 and TRBJ2-1, with D unclear. V was trimmed by 4 bases and J by 7 bases, leaving 8 bases between them. CDR1 and CDR2 from the germline V gene are MNHEY and SVGAGI. CDR3 size: 12 residues. CDR3: CASSLTVNEQFF. Here the CDR3 DNA reads TGTGCCAGCAGTTTAACCGTGAATGAGCAGTTCTTC.

The V and J genes are TRBV24-1 and TRBJ1-1, with TRBD1 matching over 12 bases. The V segment lost 6 bases and the J segment 4 bases; nucleotides outside the gene matches: 11. This CDR3 has 17 amino acids. CDR1 is KGHDR and CDR2 is SFDVKD in the germline V gene. Here the CDR3 reads CATSTTGTGGVGTEAFF. The CDR3 DNA is TGTGCCACCAGTACCACCGGGACAGGGGGCGTCGGCACTGAAGCTTTCTTT.

This clonotype was seen more than once but under ten times. V and J are TRBV7-8 and TRBJ1-1, with 7 bases fitting TRBD1. The germline V gene encodes CDR1 SGHVS and CDR2 FQNEAQ. With V trimmed by 5 bases and J by 7 bases, 13 bases remained unmatched. The CDR3 is 15 residues long. The CDR3 sequence is CASSPQTGPSYEAFF. DNA for the CDR3: TGTGCCAGCAGCCCCCAGACAGGGCCCTCTTATGAAGCTTTCTTT.

For the CDR3, the DNA is TGTGCCAGCACGGTCGGGCACCACAGCTCCTACAATGAGCAGTTCTTC. It encodes CASTVGHHSSYNEQFF. The chain is built from TRBV9 and TRBJ2-1; no firm D call. This CDR3 has 16 residues. Deletions cut 6 bases from V and 0 bases from J, with 16 bases between. The germline gives CDR1 SGDLS, CDR2 YYNGEE.

V and J are TRBV3-1 and TRBJ2-1; no reliable D call. Trimming shortened V by 0 bases and J by 8 bases, and 14 bases separated the two germline ends. CDR1 is LGHDT and CDR2 is YNNKEL in the germline V gene (reference sequence). The CDR3 runs 15 residues. The CDR3 DNA sequence: TGTGCCAGCAGCCAAGACTACCCAGGAGAGGATGAGCAGTTCTTC. It codes for CASSQDYPGEDEQFF.

There are a few counts of this clonotype. V gene TRBV7-3 combines with J gene TRBJ2-2, with a weak D call TRBD2 (6 bases). The germline V gene has CDR1 SGHTA and CDR2 FQGTGA. This CDR3 contains 18 residues. V was cut by 5 bases and J by 0 bases, with 19 bases left in between. The CDR3 nucleotides are TGTGCCAGCAGCCGTTCCCGCCTAGCGAGTACGAACACCGGGGAGCTGTTTTTT. This encodes CASSRSRLASTNTGELFF.

This clonotype was detected a few times. This rearrangement joins TRBV12-3 or TRBV12-4 to TRBJ1-2; the D gene is possibly TRBD1 (6 bases). Trimming left V 5 bases short and J 6 bases short, with 22 bases between. The CDR3 is made up of 16 amino acids. CDR3 loop: CASSTNSGGLVDGYTF. The CDR3 DNA follows: TGTGCCAGCAGTACCAACTCCGGGGGGCTGGTTGATGGCTACACCTTC.

In this sample, this clonotype turned up a few times. J is TRBJ2-3 and V is TRBV29-1; D remains ambiguous. This CDR3 has 13 amino acids. Germline V lookup: CDR1 SQVTM, CDR2 ANQGSEA. V dropped 6 bases and J dropped 2 bases, with 12 bases sitting between them. The CDR3 loop is CSVYEGITDTQYF. The CDR3 region has the DNA TGCAGCGTGTATGAAGGAATCACAGATACGCAGTATTTT.

The chain's CDR3 is CASSFYSGTGILYEQYF. The CDR3 DNA sequence: TGTGCCAGCAGTTTTTACTCGGGGACAGGGATTTTATACGAGCAGTACTTC. The chain links TRBV27 to TRBJ2-5; the match to TRBD1 covers 9 bases. TRBJ2-7 explains the end of the DNA better; the J call may be wrong. Germline CDR1 is MNHEY and CDR2 is SMNVEV (reference sequence). This CDR3 spans 17 amino acids.

This clonotype was detected once. The J gene is TRBJ2-5, the V gene TRBV27; 8 nucleotides match TRBD2. The J call is in doubt because the DNA end fits TRBJ2-7 better. In germline, CDR1 is MNHEY, CDR2 SMNVEV (reference sequence). The length of the CDR3 is 14 residues. The CDR3 DNA is TGTGCCAGCAACTCGGGAGGGCCTCCCCGCGAGCAGTACTTC. Residues: CASNSGGPPREQYF.

V and J are TRBV4-1 and TRBJ2-5, with 11 bases fitting TRBD2. The J call is doubtful: the DNA matches TRBJ2-1 better. The V gene's germline CDR1 is MGHRA and CDR2 YSYEKL. This CDR3 is 17 amino acids long. CDR3 in DNA: TGCGCCAGCAGCCAGGCCGGGACTAGCGGACCCTACAATGAGCAGTTCTTC. Translation gives CASSQAGTSGPYNEQFF.

This clonotype was seen a handful of times. The V gene is TRBV28, the J gene TRBJ2-5; D is uncertain. Matching the DNA end better, TRBJ2-1 makes the J call doubtful. Germline CDR1 is MDHEN and CDR2 is SYDVKM. The CDR3 is 15 residues long. This CDR3 reads CASSYPGPIGNEQFF. CDR3 bases: TGTGCCAGCAGTTACCCCGGGCCGATAGGGAATGAGCAGTTCTTC.

A note on this clonotype: An end of the junction does not agree with germline; a read error may underlie this. This chain connects TRBV13 to TRBJ2-7, with 8 nucleotides matching TRBD1. The CDR3 extends over 14 amino acids. Germline values: CDR1 PRHDT, CDR2 FYEKMQ (reference sequence). CDR3 protein: CGSSSRQGPYEQYF. CDR3 sequence (DNA): TGTGGCAGCAGCTCCCGACAGGGGCCTTACGAGCAGTACTTC.

This clonotype came up a few times. The rearrangement links TRBV4-1 to TRBJ2-5; D might be TRBD2 (6 bases). The CDR3 runs 14 residues. The germline V and J ends were trimmed by 4 bases and 4 bases, with 13 bases remaining between them. From germline, CDR1 is MGHRA and CDR2 YSYEKL. The CDR3 DNA follows: TGCGCCAGCAGCCCCCGGGACTTGGGAGAGACCCAGTACTTC. Translated: CASSPRDLGETQYF.

With respect to this clonotype: A read error may produce the germline difference seen at one junction end. CDR3 in amino acids: CGSSLVLQGSNYGYTF. Written as DNA, the CDR3 is TGTGGCAGCAGCTTAGTATTGCAGGGGTCAAACTATGGCTACACCTTC. The rearrangement joins TRBV11-2 to TRBJ1-2, with D maybe TRBD1 (6 bases). The CDR3 length is 16 residues. Germline values: CDR1 SGHAT, CDR2 FQNNGV. Filled out from reference TRBV11-2 and TRBJ1-2, the complete variable domain reads EAGVAQSPRYKIIEKRQSVAFWCNPISGHATLYWYQQILGQGPKLLIQFQNNGVVDDSQLPKDRFSAERLKGVDSTLKIQPAKLEDSAVYLCGSSLVLQGSNYGYTFGSGTRLTVV.

This chain uses TRBV2 with TRBJ2-7; 7 nucleotides line up with TRBD2. Trimming took 11 bases from V and 2 from J; bases not matched to a gene: 9. Germline loops: CDR1 SNHLY, CDR2 FYNNEI. The CDR3 loop spans 13 amino acids. CDR3 loop: CAGNSGATYEQYF. CDR3 sequence (DNA): TGTGCCGGCAACAGCGGGGCTACCTACGAGCAGTACTTC.

This chain uses TRBV7-2 with TRBJ1-5; D is uncertain. The CDR3 runs 13 residues. The V end lost 0 bases, the J end lost 8 bases, and 8 bases lay between the germline ends. Germline CDR1 is SGHTA and CDR2 is FQGNSA. CDR3 residues: CASSLAHGEPQHF. The CDR3 DNA reads as TGTGCCAGCAGCTTAGCGCACGGTGAGCCCCAGCATTTT.

Only a few counts were recorded for this clonotype. The chain recombines TRBV28 with TRBJ1-4, with a weak D call TRBD1 (5 bases). The V end was cut by 6 bases, the J end by 2 bases, with 16 bases between. The germline CDR1 and CDR2 sequences are MDHEN and SYDVKM. The CDR3 loop spans 16 amino acids. CDR3 nucleotides: TGTGCCAGCAGCCTGGCGACAGACGAGACTAATGAAAAACTGTTTTTT. This translates into CASSLATDETNEKLFF.

For this clonotype: The junction does not match germline at one end; this may be a read error. J is TRBJ2-7 and V is TRBV5-1, with D perhaps TRBD1 (5 bases). This CDR3 spans 14 amino acids. Germline lookup yields CDR1 SGHRS and CDR2 YFSETQ. The CDR3 coding sequence is TGCGCCGGCAGCTTGGGGCCCTCTAATAACGAGCAGTACTTC. The encoded protein is CAGSLGPSNNEQYF.

This clonotype was picked up a small number of times. The J gene is TRBJ2-7, the V gene TRBV6-1; 10 positions agree with TRBD1. Trimming cost V 8 bases and J 7 bases; bases outside gene matches: 20. The CDR3 runs to 17 residues. Germline assignment: CDR1 MNHNS and CDR2 SASEGT. The DNA for the CDR3 is TGTGCCAGCGCCATGTATGCGACCGGGACAGGGGACTGGGAGCAGTACTTC. It translates to CASAMYATGTGDWEQYF.

This clonotype has more than one count but fewer than ten. The chain recombines TRBV28 with TRBJ2-5, with D perhaps assigned TRBD1 or TRBD2 (5 bases each). The end of the DNA is better explained by TRBJ2-1, so the J call may be wrong. The CDR3 runs to 16 residues. Germline CDR1 is MDHEN and CDR2 is SYDVKM. CDR3 protein: CASSPSGTISIYEQFF. The CDR3 DNA is TGTGCCAGCAGTCCTTCCGGGACCATCTCCATCTATGAGCAGTTCTTC.

The genes are TRBV4-1 and TRBJ2-5; D not certain. The J call may be incorrect, as the DNA end agrees better with TRBJ2-1. From germline, CDR1 is MGHRA and CDR2 YSYEKL. This CDR3 has 13 amino acids. CDR3 in DNA: TGCGCCAGCAGCCAAGAACCCAGGAGTGAGCAGTTCTTC. Encoded protein: CASSQEPRSEQFF.

In its sample, this clonotype was seen a few times. The rearrangement uses TRBV7-2 and TRBJ2-5; no firm D call. Germline V gene sequence: CDR1 SGHTA, CDR2 FQGNSA. The V end lost 0 bases, the J end lost 3 bases, and 8 bases lay between the germline ends. This CDR3 region has 14 residues. The CDR3 coding sequence is TGTGCCAGCAGCTTAGCAGGCAGCAAAGAGACCCAGTACTTC. It encodes CASSLAGSKETQYF.

The DNA for the CDR3 is TGTGCCAGCAGCCAAGCGGGACTAGCAAGAAGCGATGAGCAGTTCTTC. It encodes CASSQAGLARSDEQFF. The chain joins TRBV3-1 to TRBJ2-1, with 9 bases that match TRBD2. The CDR3 has 16 amino acids. Germline V gene lookup returns CDR1 LGHDT and CDR2 YNNKEL (reference sequence). J gave up 8 bases and V 1 base, and 9 bases lay outside the gene matches.

The chain couples TRBV21-1 to TRBJ1-6. TRBV21-1 corresponds to a pseudogene. The CDR3 totals 16 residues. The CDR3, as DNA: TGTGCCAGCAGCAAAGAGCCCAACAGGGCCCTTTCACCCCTCCACTTT. This encodes CASSKEPNRALSPLHF.

The CDR3 loop is CASNMGGLETQYF. The CDR3 DNA follows: TGTGCCAGCAATATGGGAGGGTTGGAGACCCAGTACTTC. The rearrangement joins TRBV7-2 to TRBJ2-5; 7 bases agree with TRBD2. The CDR3 sequence is 13 residues long. In germline, CDR1 is SGHTA, CDR2 FQGNSA. With V trimmed by 7 bases and J by 5 bases, 7 bases remained unmatched.

This rearrangement joins TRBV29-1 to TRBJ2-3; the match to TRBD2 covers 7 bases. V trimming: 0 bases; J trimming: 4 bases; junction bases outside the gene matches: 7. Germline V gives CDR1 SQVTM, CDR2 ANQGSEA. The CDR3 is 15 amino acids. The CDR3 loop reads CSVEDRTRRADTQYF. The CDR3 coding sequence is TGCAGCGTTGAAGATAGGACTAGAAGGGCAGATACGCAGTATTTT.